This T cell receptor (beta chain) was sequenced during a study of tumor-infiltrating lymphocytes in primary liver carcinoma. Overall study context: Men and women, 30 to 69 years of age, made up the patients. Stage T1-T3 N0M0 tumors measured 4.2 to 10 cm at most. Study findings and constraints: Tumor region pairs shared more overlap than did tumor-adjacent and tumor-blood pairs.

TCR beta cDNA was made from 500 ng total RNA with a constant-region primer. A slightly modified ARM-PCR protocol with three nested multiplex PCR rounds produced these TCR beta libraries. A C-beta reverse primer and TRBV1-TRBV30 forward primers served in each of the first two PCR rounds, at around 10 cycles apiece. A single record per CDR3 protein comes from TCRdb applying MiXCR to the multiplex PCR reads. Of 50,000 or so distinct CDR3 sequences in the sample, around 82% were seen once. Trimming removed 1 base at V and 0 bases at J, with 12 bases between. From germline, CDR1 is SQVTM and CDR2 ANQGSEA. CDR3 length: 15 amino acids. This clonotype is labeled medium-sized (0.01 to 0.1%). Antigen: not known. Co-extraction of both nucleic acids (RNA and DNA) used roughly 20-34 mg of unsorted bulk tissue.

The V call is TRBV29-1, the J call TRBJ1-1, with D tentatively TRBD1 (6 bases). What was sequenced was liver tumor tissue from sampling region 5. Subset given: tumor region T5, tumor centre. The sequence was collected from a man aged 35-49 years with primary liver carcinoma and hepatitis B virus infection. Here the CDR3 reads CSVEGGDTVNTEAFF. CDR3 nucleotide sequence: TGCAGCGTTGAAGGAGGGGACACAGTGAACACTGAAGCTTTCTTT.